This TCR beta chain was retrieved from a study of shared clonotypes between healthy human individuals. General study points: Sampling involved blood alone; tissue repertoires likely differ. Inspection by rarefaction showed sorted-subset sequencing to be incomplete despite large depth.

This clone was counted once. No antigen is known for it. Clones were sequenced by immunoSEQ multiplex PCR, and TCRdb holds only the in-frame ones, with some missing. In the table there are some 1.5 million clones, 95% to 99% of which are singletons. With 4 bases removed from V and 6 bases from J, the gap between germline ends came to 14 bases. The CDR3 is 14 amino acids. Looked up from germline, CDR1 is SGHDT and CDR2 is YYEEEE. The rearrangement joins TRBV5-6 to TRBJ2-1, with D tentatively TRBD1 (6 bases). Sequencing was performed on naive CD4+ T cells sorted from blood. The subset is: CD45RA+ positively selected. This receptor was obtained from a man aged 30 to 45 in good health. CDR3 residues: CASSGRTVLNEQFF. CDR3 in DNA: TGTGCCAGCAGCGGACGGACAGTCCTCAATGAGCAGTTCTTC.